The table lists the clone carrying this TCR beta chain with many counts. This sample stems from a study of glioma-infiltrating T cells. Amplification of TCR alpha and beta CDR3 regions from RNA used iRepertoire nested multiplex PCR. TCRdb passed the multiplex PCR reads through MiXCR, listing each CDR3 protein once. The table lists over 120,000 distinct CDR3 sequences, about two fifths of them singletons. V dropped 2 bases and J dropped 4 bases, with 11 bases sitting between them. This CDR3 spans 14 amino acids. Looked up from germline, CDR1 is MNHNY and CDR2 is SVGAGI (reference sequence). The receptor's source is a human donor with low-grade glioma or glioblastoma, undergoing nonglioma brain surgery, or in good health (not recorded which). The sequenced sample was glioma tissue, nonneoplastic brain tissue, or PBMCs (not recorded which). This rearrangement joins TRBV6-6 to TRBJ1-2; D remains unclear. The CDR3 bases are TGTGCCAGCAGTTACGGACTGGACGGCTATGGCTACACCTTC. This gives the protein CASSYGLDGYGYTF.